This T cell receptor beta chain was captured by sequencing in a study of blood T cell repertoires in COVID-19. Looked up from germline, CDR1 is KGHSH and CDR2 is LQKENI. CDR3 length: 13 residues. V was shortened by 3 bases and J by 3 bases, with 8 bases between the two germline ends. Clones were sequenced by immunoSEQ multiplex PCR, and TCRdb holds only the in-frame ones, with some missing. The data show some 130,000 clones, 60% to 75% seen once. This sequence joins TRBV18 and TRBJ2-5, with D tentatively TRBD1 (5 bases). The clonotype comes from a woman aged 70-85 years with acute or convalescent COVID-19. Sequenced: peripheral blood. The CDR3 loop reads CASSPDTEETQYF. CDR3 DNA: TGTGCCAGCTCACCGGACACCGAAGAGACCCAGTACTTC.